This T cell receptor (beta chain) emerged from a study of cytomegalovirus exposure and HLA in healthy donors. The CDR3 spans 13 residues. Germline CDR1 is LNHNV and CDR2 is YYDKDF (reference sequence). Trimming removed 0 bases at V and 6 bases at J, with 8 bases between. The assay was immunoSEQ multiplex PCR, and TCRdb's table has in-frame clones only and misses some. The sample lists 200,000 or so clones, more than 65% occurring once. The J gene is TRBJ1-1, the V gene TRBV15; TRBD1 is a possible D gene (5 bases). Sequenced: PBMCs. This clonotype was sampled from a woman aged 30 to 39 in good health and CMV-seropositive. Here the CDR3 DNA reads TGTGCCACCAGCAGAGATACGGGGGCTGAAGCTTTCTTT. Translation gives CATSRDTGAEAFF.